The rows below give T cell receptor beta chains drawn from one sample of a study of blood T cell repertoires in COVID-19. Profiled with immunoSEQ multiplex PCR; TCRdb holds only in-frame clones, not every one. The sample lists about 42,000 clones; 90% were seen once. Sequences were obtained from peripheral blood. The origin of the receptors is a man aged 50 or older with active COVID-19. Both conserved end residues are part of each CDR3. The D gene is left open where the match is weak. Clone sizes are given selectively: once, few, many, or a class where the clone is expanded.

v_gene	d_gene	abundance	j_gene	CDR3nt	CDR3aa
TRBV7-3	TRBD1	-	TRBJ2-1	TGTGCCAGCAGCTTAGGGACAGGCGAGCAGTTCTTC	CASSLGTGEQFF
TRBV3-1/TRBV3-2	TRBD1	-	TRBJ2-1	TGTGCCAGCAGCCAGGGACAGGGGATTGTCGGCAATGAGCAGTTCTTC	CASSQGQGIVGNEQFF
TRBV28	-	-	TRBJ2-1	TGTGCCAGCAGAGTGTCGATGAGTGAGCAGTTCTTC	CASRVSMSEQFF
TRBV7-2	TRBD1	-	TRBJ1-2	TGTGCCAGCAGCCGGGACAGGGTAGTGGATGGCTACACCTTC	CASSRDRVVDGYTF
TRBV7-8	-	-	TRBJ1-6	TGTGCCAGCAGCTCGACAGGCACAAATTCACCCCTCCACTTT	CASSSTGTNSPLHF
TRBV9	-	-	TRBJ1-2	TGTGCCAGCAGCGTAACTATGGTGCCGAGTGGCTACACCTTC	CASSVTMVPSGYTF
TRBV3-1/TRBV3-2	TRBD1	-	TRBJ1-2	TGTGCCAGCAGCCAAGCCACAGGGGTTAGGGGCTATGGCTACACCTTC	CASSQATGVRGYGYTF
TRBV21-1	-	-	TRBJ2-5	TGTGCCAGCAGCAAAGTTGGAGTTAGTGGAGAGACCCAGTACTTC	CASSKVGVSGETQYF
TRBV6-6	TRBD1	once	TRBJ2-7	TGTGCCACGGGACAGGGATTCGACGAGCAGTACTTC	CATGQGFDEQYF
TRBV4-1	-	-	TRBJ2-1	TGCGCCAGCAGCCAAGATTTTCCGTCCGGGAATGAGCAGTTCTTC	CASSQDFPSGNEQFF
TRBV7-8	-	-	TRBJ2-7	-	CASSFGTGAYF
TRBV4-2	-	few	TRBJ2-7	TGTGCCAGCAGCCAAGATTATCCGGGTAGCTCCTACGAGCAGTACTTC	CASSQDYPGSSYEQYF
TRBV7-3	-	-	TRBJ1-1	TGTGCCAGCAGCTCGGTGGGTCCGGGGGGAGAAGCTTTCTTT	CASSSVGPGGEAFF
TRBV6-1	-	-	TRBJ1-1	TGTGCCAGCAGTGAAGTTGGGCCGGACACAGCGTTT	CASSEVGPDTAF
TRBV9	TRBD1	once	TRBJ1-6	TGTGCCAGCAGCGCGGAGTTGGGGACAGGTGGTTCACCCCTCCACTTT	CASSAELGTGGSPLHF
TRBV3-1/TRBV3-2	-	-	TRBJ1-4	TGTGCCAGCAGCCAAGACGGCTTGGGGGGAAATGAAAAACTGTTTTTT	CASSQDGLGGNEKLFF
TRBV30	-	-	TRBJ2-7	TGTGCCTGGAGTGTATCGCGCGAGCAGTACTTC	CAWSVSREQYF
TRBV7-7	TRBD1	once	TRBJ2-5	TGTGCTAGCAGCCCCTTACAGGGGGCCGGAGAGACCCAGTACTTC	CASSPLQGAGETQYF
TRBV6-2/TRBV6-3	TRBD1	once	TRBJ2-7	TGTGCCAGCAGTTTCCCGGGACAGGGGCCGACCGAGCAGTACTTC	CASSFPGQGPTEQYF
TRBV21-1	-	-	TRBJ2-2	TGTGCCAGCAGCAAAGGGTCTAGCGGGGGCCCAACCTCAAACACCGGGGAGCTGTTTTTT	CASSKGSSGGPTSNTGELFF
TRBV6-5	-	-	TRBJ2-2	TGTGCCAGCAGTAGAGACAGCGGGGAGCTGTTTTTT	CASSRDSGELFF
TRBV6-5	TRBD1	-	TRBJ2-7	TGTGCCAGCAAAGGACAGGGGGCGGGCTCCTACGAGCAGTACTTC	CASKGQGAGSYEQYF
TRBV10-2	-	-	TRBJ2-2	TGCGCCAGCAGTGGGACGGGGGGCGACACCGGGGAGCTGTTTTTT	CASSGTGGDTGELFF
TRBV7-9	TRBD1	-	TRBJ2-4	TGTGCCAGCAGCTTAAGCGGACAGGGGAACATTCAGTACTTC	CASSLSGQGNIQYF
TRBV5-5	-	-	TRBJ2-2	TGTGCCAGCAGCTTAAGACAGAACACCGGGGAGCTGTTTTTT	CASSLRQNTGELFF
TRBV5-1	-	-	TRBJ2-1	TGCGCCAGCAGCTTGGGACAGTACAATGAGCAGTTCTTC	CASSLGQYNEQFF
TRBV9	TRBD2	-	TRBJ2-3	TGTGCCAGCAGCGGTAGCGGGGGGCGAGTCACAGATACGCAGTATTTT	CASSGSGGRVTDTQYF
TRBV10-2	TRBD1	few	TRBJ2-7	TGCGCCAGCAGTGGGACAGGGGGTCACGAGCAGTACTTC	CASSGTGGHEQYF
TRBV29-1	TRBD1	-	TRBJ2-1	TGCAGCTCTCGACAGGGGAGTTACAATGAGCAGTTCTTC	CSSRQGSYNEQFF
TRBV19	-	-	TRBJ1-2	TGTGCCAGTAGTATTATTTCGGTGACTCAAGCTAACTATGGCTACACCTTC	CASSIISVTQANYGYTF
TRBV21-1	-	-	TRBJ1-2	TGTGCCAGAGCGGGCGGAGACTTCTATGGCTACACCTTC	CARAGGDFYGYTF
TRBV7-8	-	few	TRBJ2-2	TGTGCCAGCAGCTCCATCGGCGGGACAGCGAACACCGGGGAGCTGTTTTTT	CASSSIGGTANTGELFF
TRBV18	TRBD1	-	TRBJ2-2	TGTGCCAGCTCACCATTTCAGGGGGACAACACCGGGGAGCTGTTTTTT	CASSPFQGDNTGELFF
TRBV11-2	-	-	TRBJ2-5	TGTGCCAGCAGCTTAGCAGGGGTTGGAGAGACCCAGTACTTC	CASSLAGVGETQYF
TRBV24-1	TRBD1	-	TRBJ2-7	TGTGCCACCAGTGATCCTGACAGGGACTCCTACGAGCAGTACTTC	CATSDPDRDSYEQYF
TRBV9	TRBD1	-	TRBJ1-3	TGTGCCAGCAGCACCGGGGGACAGGGTCTGAACACCATATATTTT	CASSTGGQGLNTIYF
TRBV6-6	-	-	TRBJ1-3	TGTGCCAGCAGTTCCACCTCCGCGGGAAACACCATATATTTT	CASSSTSAGNTIYF
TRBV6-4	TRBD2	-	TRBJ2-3	TGTGCCAGCAGTGATGGTGCGGGGGGGCAAGATACGCAGTATTTT	CASSDGAGGQDTQYF
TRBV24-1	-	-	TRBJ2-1	TGTGCCACCAGTGGGGGAGCAGGGGCGGCCTTGCAGTTCTTC	CATSGGAGAALQFF
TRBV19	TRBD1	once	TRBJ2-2	TGTGCCAGTAGGTCCGGGACAGGGGGTACCGGGGAGCTGTTTTTT	CASRSGTGGTGELFF
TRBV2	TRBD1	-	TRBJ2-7	TGTGCCAGCAGAGACAGGGAAAGCTCCTACGAGCAGTACTTC	CASRDRESSYEQYF
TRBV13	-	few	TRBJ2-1	TGTGCCAGCAGCTTAGCCCGGAGCGTCAATGAGCAGTTCTTC	CASSLARSVNEQFF
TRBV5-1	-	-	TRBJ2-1	TGCGCCAGCAGCTTAACAGGTAGCTCCTACAATGAGCAGTTCTTC	CASSLTGSSYNEQFF